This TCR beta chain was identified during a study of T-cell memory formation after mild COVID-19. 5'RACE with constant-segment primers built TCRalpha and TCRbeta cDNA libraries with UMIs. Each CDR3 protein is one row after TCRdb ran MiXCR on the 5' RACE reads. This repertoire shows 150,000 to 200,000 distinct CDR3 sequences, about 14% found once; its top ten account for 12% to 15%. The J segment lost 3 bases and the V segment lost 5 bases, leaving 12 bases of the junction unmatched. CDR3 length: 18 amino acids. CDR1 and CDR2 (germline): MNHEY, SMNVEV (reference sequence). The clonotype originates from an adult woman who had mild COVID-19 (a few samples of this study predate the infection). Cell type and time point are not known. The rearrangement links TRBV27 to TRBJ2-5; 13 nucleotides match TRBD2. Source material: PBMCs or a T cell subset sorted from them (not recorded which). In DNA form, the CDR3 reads TGTGCCAGCAGTCCCTACCCCCTCGGACTAGCGGGGGAAGAGACCCAGTACTTC. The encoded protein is CASSPYPLGLAGEETQYF.